These 29 T cell receptor beta chains were sequenced from one sample in a study of blood T cell repertoires in COVID-19. This table comes from immunoSEQ multiplex PCR, and its TCRdb copy is limited to in-frame clones, with some not included. The table lists fewer than 200,000 clones, 84% of them singletons. The sequencing input was PBMCs or T cells enriched from blood (not recorded which). Every receptor here comes from a man between 45 and 60 years old who had recovered from COVID-19.

The V and J genes are TRBV4-2 and TRBJ1-2; TRBD1 is a possible D gene (5 bases). This CDR3 is 14 amino acids long. From germline, CDR1 is LGHNA and CDR2 YNFKEQ. Between the trimmed V and J ends, which lost 7 bases and 0 bases, there was a span of 12 bases. The CDR3 DNA reads as TGTGCCAGCACCGGGGGGGACCCTAACTATGGCTACACCTTC. Translating gives CASTGGDPNYGYTF.

V gene TRBV19 combines with J gene TRBJ2-3; no reliable D call. Trimming took 5 bases from V and 1 from J, leaving 10 bases between them. The germline gives CDR1 LNHDA, CDR2 SQIVND (reference sequence). The CDR3 is made up of 14 amino acids. Here the CDR3 reads CASSVRHGTDTQYF. Written as DNA, the CDR3 is TGTGCCAGTAGTGTGCGCCACGGCACAGATACGCAGTATTTT.

Written as DNA, the CDR3 is TGTGCCAGCAGTGACAGGGGGCTAGGTCAGCCCCAGCATTTT. Translating it yields CASSDRGLGQPQHF. The V and J genes are TRBV28 and TRBJ1-5; 10 nucleotides agree with TRBD1. CDR1 and CDR2 (germline): MDHEN, SYDVKM. V lost 5 bases to trimming and J lost 6 bases; unmatched junction nucleotides: 4. This CDR3 comprises 14 residues.

V gene TRBV15 combines with J gene TRBJ1-6; a possible D gene is TRBD1 (5 bases). Deletions cut 0 bases from V and 0 bases from J, with 12 bases between. Germline loops: CDR1 LNHNV, CDR2 YYDKDF (reference sequence). The CDR3 contains 18 residues. In DNA, the CDR3 is TGTGCCACCAGCAGAGATAGGGGCTTCAGCTCCTATAATTCACCCCTCCACTTT. As protein: CATSRDRGFSSYNSPLHF.

The chain uses TRBV5-8 and TRBJ1-3, with D unresolved. The CDR3 is made up of 16 amino acids. From germline, CDR1 is SGHTS and CDR2 YDEGEE. V lost 4 bases and J 0 bases, leaving 14 bases between the germline ends. For the CDR3, the DNA is TGTGCCAGCAGCCCCCTCATCGTGAGCTCTGGAAACACCATATATTTT. Encoded protein: CASSPLIVSSGNTIYF.

The chain has TRBV25-1 and TRBJ1-2; possibly TRBD1 for D (6 bases). V was shortened by 8 bases and J by 7 bases, with 11 bases between the two germline ends. The germline V gene encodes CDR1 MGHDK and CDR2 SYGVNS. CDR3 length: 11 amino acids. The DNA for the CDR3 is TGTGCCAGCGAAGGGGGGGGTGGCTACACCTTC. As protein: CASEGGGGYTF.

This chain joins TRBV10-3 and TRBJ2-5, with 8 bases lining up with TRBD2. V lost 7 bases to trimming and J lost 4 bases; unmatched junction nucleotides: 8. This CDR3 comprises 14 residues. Germline CDR1 and CDR2: ENHRY and SYGVKD. The CDR3 bases are TGTGCCATCAACACAGACGGGGGGGGAGAGACCCAGTACTTC. It encodes CAINTDGGGETQYF.

The J gene is TRBJ2-1, the V gene TRBV7-9; D is perhaps TRBD2 (7 bases). The germline V and J ends were trimmed by 7 bases and 2 bases, with 15 bases remaining between them. CDR1 is SEHNR and CDR2 is FQNEAQ in the germline V gene (reference sequence). The CDR3 loop spans 15 amino acids. The CDR3 spells CASTPREGAYNEQFF. For the CDR3, the DNA is TGTGCCAGCACCCCGAGGGAGGGGGCCTACAATGAGCAGTTCTTC.

The chain joins TRBV4-1 to TRBJ1-2; 7 bases agree with TRBD1. Per the germline V gene, CDR1 is MGHRA and CDR2 is YSYEKL. J lost 8 bases, V lost 2 bases, and 5 bases had no gene match. The CDR3 sequence is 13 residues long. CDR3 sequence: CASSQRGRDGYTF. The DNA of the CDR3 is TGCGCCAGCAGCCAAAGGGGGCGCGACGGCTACACCTTC.

The J gene is TRBJ2-2, the V gene TRBV28, with D maybe TRBD1 (6 bases). Per the germline V gene, CDR1 is MDHEN and CDR2 is SYDVKM. There are 17 residues in the CDR3. V lost 7 bases to trimming and J lost 1 base, with 19 bases between them. The chain's CDR3 is CASNPINLQGNTGELFF. The CDR3 nucleotides are TGTGCCAGCAATCCAATAAATTTACAGGGGAACACCGGGGAGCTGTTTTTT.

V usage is TRBV18 and J usage is TRBJ1-3, with 8 positions matching TRBD1. Germline CDR1 is KGHSH and CDR2 is LQKENI. This CDR3 comprises 17 residues. The ends lost 3 bases at V and 3 bases at J; junction bases unmatched: 10. The CDR3 nucleotides are TGTGCCAGCTCACCGACAACGGCAGGGGGCGGTGGAAACACCATATATTTT. This gives the protein CASSPTTAGGGGNTIYF. Filled out from reference TRBV18 and TRBJ1-3, the complete variable domain reads NAGVMQNPRHLVRRRGQEARLRCSPMKGHSHVYWYRQLPEEGLKFMVYLQKENIIDESGMPKERFSAEFPKEGPSILRIQQVVRGDSAAYFCASSPTTAGGGGNTIYFGEGSWLTVV.

The CDR3 DNA follows: TGTGCCACCAGTGACCCCGGGAGTTTCACCGGGGAGCTGTTTTTT. Translated: CATSDPGSFTGELFF. The chain combines TRBV24-1 with TRBJ2-2; a possible D gene is TRBD2 (6 bases). The CDR3 contains 15 residues. From germline, CDR1 is KGHDR and CDR2 SFDVKD. Trimming pared 4 bases from V and 4 bases from J, leaving 12 bases between.

The chain links TRBV30 to TRBJ1-2; tentative D call: TRBD1 (6 bases). The CDR3 loop spans 15 amino acids. V lost 0 bases to trimming and J lost 0 bases, with 11 bases between them. Germline CDR1 is GTSNPN and CDR2 is SVGIG (reference sequence). For the CDR3, the DNA is TGTGCCTGGAGTGTAACGGCAGGGGCTAACTATGGCTACACCTTC. Its protein is CAWSVTAGANYGYTF. The entire variable domain, with the rest obtained from reference TRBV30 and TRBJ1-2, is as follows: SQTIHQWPATLVQPVGSPLSLECTVEGTSNPNLYWYRQAAGRGLQLLFYSVGIGQISSEVPQNLSASRPQDRQFILSSKKLLLSDSGFYLCAWSVTAGANYGYTFGSGTRLTVV.

Details on this clone: The same CDR3 can be traced to other DNA sequences in this sample. The rearrangement joins TRBV5-1 to TRBJ1-1; D is perhaps TRBD1 (5 bases). Looked up from germline, CDR1 is SGHRS and CDR2 is YFSETQ. This CDR3 comprises 14 residues. The V and J ends lost 2 bases and 5 bases respectively, with 13 bases between them. The CDR3 here is CASSFGGEGTEAFF. CDR3 in DNA: TGCGCCAGCAGCTTTGGAGGGGAGGGTACTGAAGCTTTCTTT.

The V gene is TRBV19, the J gene TRBJ2-3; 8 bases align to TRBD2. This CDR3 contains 15 residues. Trimming cost V 5 bases and J 7 bases; bases outside gene matches: 11. Germline V gene data show CDR1 as LNHDA and CDR2 as SQIVND (reference sequence). This chain's CDR3 is CASSRDGGALNTQYF. In nucleotides, the CDR3 is TGTGCCAGTAGTCGAGACGGGGGGGCCTTAAATACGCAGTATTTT.

The V and J genes are TRBV3-1 (or the pseudogene TRBV3-2) and TRBJ1-1; 9 bases are a match to TRBD1. V gave up 1 base and J gave up 11 bases; unmatched junction bases: 11. The CDR3 length is 15 residues. Germline V CDR1 and CDR2: LGHDT, YNNKEL (reference sequence). As DNA, the CDR3 is TGTGCCAGCAGCCAAGGGACAGGGGAGACTGGTACGGCTTTCTTT. Residues: CASSQGTGETGTAFF.

V usage is TRBV2 and J usage is TRBJ2-2, with 11 bases lining up with TRBD2. Germline trimming cut 7 bases from V and 1 base from J; bases unmatched to any gene: 5. The CDR3 has 16 residues. Per germline, CDR1 SNHLY and CDR2 FYNNEI. The CDR3 spells CASTTSGGQNTGELFF. The CDR3 coding sequence is TGTGCCAGCACCACTAGCGGGGGCCAGAACACCGGGGAGCTGTTTTTT.

The table lists this clone with a count of one. The CDR3 DNA follows: TGTGCCAGCAGCCAAGGGCAGAGAGGGGGCTATGGCTACACCTTC. Its protein product is CASSQGQRGGYGYTF. The chain uses TRBV3-1 (or the pseudogene TRBV3-2) and TRBJ1-2, with a weak D call TRBD1 (6 bases). CDR3 length: 15 residues. From germline, CDR1 is LGHDT and CDR2 YNNKEL (reference sequence). Trimming pared 1 base from V and 4 bases from J, leaving 13 bases between.

CDR3 sequence reads: CASTGETQYF. The DNA of the CDR3 is TGTGCCAGCACAGGGGAGACCCAGTACTTC. The chain recombines TRBV2 with TRBJ2-5; tentative D call: TRBD1 (5 bases). Trimming took 7 bases from V and 5 from J, leaving 5 bases between them. The CDR3 extends over 10 amino acids. From germline, CDR1 is SNHLY and CDR2 FYNNEI.

The chain uses TRBV7-8 and TRBJ2-5, with 7 bases lining up with TRBD1. The CDR3 loop spans 17 amino acids. J lost 7 bases, V lost 0 bases, and 14 bases had no gene match. Germline V CDR1 and CDR2: SGHVS, FQNEAQ. DNA of the CDR3: TGTGCCAGCAGCTTAGCGTCAACCTCAGGGGGTCGGGGGACCCAGTACTTC. Translating gives CASSLASTSGGRGTQYF.

This clone was seen once. The rearrangement joins TRBV30 to TRBJ2-5; maybe TRBD2 (5 bases). Germline assignment: CDR1 GTSNPN and CDR2 SVGIG (reference sequence). Trimming pared 1 base from V and 4 bases from J, leaving 10 bases between. This CDR3 has 13 residues. This CDR3 is CAWSAGMGETQYF. CDR3 in DNA: TGTGCCTGGAGTGCGGGGATGGGAGAGACCCAGTACTTC.

The genes are TRBV3-1 (or the pseudogene TRBV3-2) and TRBJ1-6; possibly TRBD1 for D (5 bases). This CDR3 has 17 residues. Trimming cost V 1 base and J 6 bases, with 16 bases left between them. In germline, CDR1 is LGHDT, CDR2 YNNKEL (reference sequence). The chain's CDR3 is CASSQGSGGTLNSPLHF. CDR3 nucleotides: TGTGCCAGCAGCCAAGGGAGCGGCGGGACCCTTAATTCACCCCTCCACTTT.

This sequence joins TRBV19 and TRBJ2-5, with 12 bases lining up with TRBD2. The germline V gene encodes CDR1 LNHDA and CDR2 SQIVND (reference sequence). Trimming removed 6 bases from V and 2 bases from J; junction bases left unmatched: 7. This CDR3 is 16 amino acids long. This CDR3 is CASRTLAGGAQETQYF. As DNA, the CDR3 is TGTGCCAGTAGGACACTAGCGGGGGGAGCGCAAGAGACCCAGTACTTC.

This sequence joins TRBV7-6 and TRBJ2-4; D gene ambiguous. Trimming took 5 bases from V and 3 from J, leaving 20 bases between them. CDR1 SGHVS and CDR2 FNYEAQ come from the germline V gene. The CDR3 is 17 residues long. The CDR3 here is CASSELPGASLKNIQYF. In nucleotides, the CDR3 is TGTGCCAGCAGCGAACTTCCAGGTGCCTCCCTCAAAAACATTCAGTACTTC. Supplemented by reference TRBV7-6 and TRBJ2-4, the full variable domain reads GAGVSQSPRYKVTKRGQDVALRCDPISGHVSLYWYRQALGQGPEFLTYFNYEAQQDKSGLPNDRFSAERPEGSISTLTIQRTEQRDSAMYRCASSELPGASLKNIQYFGAGTRLSVL.

This chain uses TRBV20-1 with TRBJ2-1; 10 nucleotides line up with TRBD1. This CDR3 region has 15 residues. V lost 3 bases and J lost 9; bases outside the gene matches: 11. CDR1 is DFQATT and CDR2 is SNEGSKA in the germline V gene (reference sequence). CDR3 DNA: TGCAGTGCTAGTGAGGGGACAGGGGCGGGTAGTGAGCAGTTCTTC. This translates into CSASEGTGAGSEQFF.

The CDR3 DNA is TGTGCCAGCAGCCAAGATCTTGCGGGGAAAGGGGATACGCAGTATTTT. It codes for CASSQDLAGKGDTQYF. The chain has TRBV4-2 and TRBJ2-3; a possible D gene is TRBD2 (6 bases). Trimming removed 0 bases from V and 6 bases from J, with 16 bases in between. Germline V lookup: CDR1 LGHNA, CDR2 YNFKEQ. CDR3 length equals 16 residues.

This chain connects TRBV14 to TRBJ1-4; possible D gene TRBD1, 6 bases. With 1 base removed from V and 0 bases from J, the gap between germline ends came to 18 bases. The CDR3 spans 19 residues. Germline CDR1 and CDR2: SGHDN and FVKESK. CDR3 DNA sequence: TGTGCCAGCAGCCAAGGCGTACAATGGGGGCTTGCAACTAATGAAAAACTGTTTTTT. It is translated as CASSQGVQWGLATNEKLFF.

V gene TRBV13 combines with J gene TRBJ1-1, with 7 bases matching TRBD1. The germline CDR1 and CDR2 sequences are PRHDT and FYEKMQ (reference sequence). J was trimmed by 6 bases and V by 0 bases; bases with no gene match: 4. The CDR3 totals 14 residues. The CDR3 DNA sequence: TGTGCCAGCAGCTTAGGTAGGGGGCAGGCTGAAGCTTTCTTT. The encoded protein is CASSLGRGQAEAFF.

The chain is built from TRBV28 and TRBJ1-2, with no clear D. This CDR3 has 11 amino acids. CDR1 and CDR2 from the germline V gene are MDHEN and SYDVKM. V lost 10 bases and J 7 bases, leaving 13 bases between the germline ends. This CDR3 reads CATLDLRGYTF. CDR3 DNA: TGTGCCACCCTGGACTTGCGTGGCTACACCTTC.